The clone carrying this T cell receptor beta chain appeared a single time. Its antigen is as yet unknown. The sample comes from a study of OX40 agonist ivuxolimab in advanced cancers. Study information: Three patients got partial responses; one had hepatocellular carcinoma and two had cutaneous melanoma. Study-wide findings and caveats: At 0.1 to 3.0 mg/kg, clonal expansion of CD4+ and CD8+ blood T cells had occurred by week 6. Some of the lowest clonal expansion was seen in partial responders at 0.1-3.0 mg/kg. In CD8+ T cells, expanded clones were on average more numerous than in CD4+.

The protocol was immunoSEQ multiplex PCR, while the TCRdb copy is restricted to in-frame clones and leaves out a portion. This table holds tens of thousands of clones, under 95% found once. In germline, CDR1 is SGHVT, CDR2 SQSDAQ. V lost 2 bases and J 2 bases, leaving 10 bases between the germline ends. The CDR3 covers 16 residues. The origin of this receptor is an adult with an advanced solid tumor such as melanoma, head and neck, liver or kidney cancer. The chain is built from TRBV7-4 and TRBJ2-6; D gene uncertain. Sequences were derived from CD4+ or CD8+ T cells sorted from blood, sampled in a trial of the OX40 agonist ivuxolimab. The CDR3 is CASSLTVGPGANVLTF. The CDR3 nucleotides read TGTGCCAGCAGCTTAACTGTAGGGCCTGGGGCCAACGTCCTGACTTTC.